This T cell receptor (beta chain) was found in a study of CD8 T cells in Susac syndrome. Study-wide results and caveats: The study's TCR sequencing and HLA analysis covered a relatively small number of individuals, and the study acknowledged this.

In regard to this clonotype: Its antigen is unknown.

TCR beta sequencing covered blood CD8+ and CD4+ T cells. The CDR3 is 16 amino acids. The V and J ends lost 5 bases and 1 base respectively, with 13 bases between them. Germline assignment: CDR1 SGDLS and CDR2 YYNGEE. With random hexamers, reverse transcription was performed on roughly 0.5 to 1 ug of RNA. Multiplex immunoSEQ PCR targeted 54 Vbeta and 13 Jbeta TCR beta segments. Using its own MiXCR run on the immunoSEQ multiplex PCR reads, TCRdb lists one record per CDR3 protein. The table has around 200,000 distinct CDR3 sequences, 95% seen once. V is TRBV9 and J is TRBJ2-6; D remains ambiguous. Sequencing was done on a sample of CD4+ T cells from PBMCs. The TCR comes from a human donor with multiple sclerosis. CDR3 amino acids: CASSPRRNSGANVLTF. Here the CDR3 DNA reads TGTGCCAGCAGTCCCAGGAGAAATTCTGGGGCCAACGTCCTGACTTTC.